This entry is about one T cell receptor beta chain. The target antigen is unknown. Every bit of the isolated RNA underwent reverse transcription, so sequencing read expressed TCRB transcripts. Clones were sequenced by immunoSEQ multiplex PCR, and TCRdb holds only the in-frame ones, with some missing. The data contain fewer than 650,000 clones, roughly a sixth of them singletons. The data were obtained in a study of beta chain features in type 1 diabetes. General study points: VDJ junctions sequenced from type 1 diabetes patients showed fewer insertions and more deletions. All four CD4+ subsets of Type 1 diabetes patients contained TCRB CDR3s that were moderately but significantly shorter. Naive, central memory and regulatory TCRB repertoires appeared more similar among patients than healthy donors. High TCR expression in some cells could lead to their over-representation in cDNA sequencing.

V was clipped by 7 bases and J by 0 bases, with 15 bases between them. Germline V gene lookup returns CDR1 SEHNR and CDR2 FQNEAQ (reference sequence). CDR3 length equals 15 residues. The chain has TRBV7-9 and TRBJ1-2, with unresolved D. Sequences were obtained from naive CD4+ T cells from blood. The receptor was derived from a man younger than 35 in good health. The CDR3 DNA is TGTGCCAGCACTAGGTCTGCTTCAGCTAACTATGGCTACACCTTC. As protein: CASTRSASANYGYTF.